The 6 T cell receptor beta chains given below trace back to one sample, sequenced in a study of T cell responses to AZD1222 COVID-19 vaccine. The protocol was immunoSEQ multiplex PCR, while the TCRdb copy is restricted to in-frame clones and leaves out a portion. The table includes roughly 200,000 clones, 80% to 90% detected once. The sequencing here drew on peripheral blood, taken on day 0 of AZD1222 vaccination. These receptors all come from an adult in good health.

V is TRBV4-2 and J is TRBJ1-4, with unresolved D. The length of the CDR3 is 13 residues. V was trimmed by 0 bases and J by 11 bases, leaving 10 bases between them. The germline V gene encodes CDR1 LGHNA and CDR2 YNFKEQ. CDR3: CASSQDDRNKLFF. CDR3 coding DNA: TGTGCCAGCAGCCAAGATGATAGGAATAAACTGTTTTTT.

The chain couples TRBV7-9 to TRBJ1-2; D remains ambiguous. The germline CDR1 and CDR2 sequences are SEHNR and FQNEAQ (reference sequence). The CDR3 runs to 14 residues. Between the trimmed V and J ends, which lost 5 bases and 6 bases, there was a span of 16 bases. CDR3 in DNA: TGTGCCAGCAGCCCCCCGGGCAGGAGGAATGGCTACACCTTC. Encoded protein: CASSPPGRRNGYTF.

This clone was seen just once. V and J are TRBV4-2 and TRBJ2-2, with 9 bases lining up with TRBD2. J was trimmed by 6 bases and V by 0 bases; bases with no gene match: 5. Looked up from germline, CDR1 is LGHNA and CDR2 is YNFKEQ. CDR3 length: 16 amino acids. The CDR3 sequence: CASSQEASGVAGELFF. The CDR3 coding sequence is TGTGCCAGCAGCCAAGAGGCTAGCGGGGTGGCCGGGGAGCTGTTTTTT.

The chain is built from TRBV6-2 or TRBV6-3 and TRBJ2-4; 16 bases are a match to TRBD2. V was clipped by 4 bases and J by 1 base; unmatched bases: 4. The V gene's germline CDR1 is MNHEY and CDR2 SVGEGT. The CDR3 has 18 residues. In DNA, the CDR3 is TGTGCCAGCAGTTCCGGGACTAGCGGGGGGGCTGCCAAAAACATTCAGTACTTC. This gives the protein CASSSGTSGGAAKNIQYF.

The CDR3: CASSLTSTMNTEAFF. CDR3 sequence (DNA): TGCGCCAGCAGCTTGACCAGTACCATGAACACTGAAGCTTTCTTT. V and J are TRBV5-1 and TRBJ1-1; no definite D call. Germline CDR1 is SGHRS and CDR2 is YFSETQ. V lost 1 base and J lost 0, with 10 bases in between. CDR3 length: 15 amino acids.

The chain carries TRBV10-3 and TRBJ2-3; 8 nucleotides align to TRBD1. Germline V lookup: CDR1 ENHRY, CDR2 SYGVKD. This CDR3 comprises 15 residues. J was trimmed by 3 bases and V by 3 bases; bases with no gene match: 5. The DNA for the CDR3 is TGTGCCATCAGTGAAACGACAGGGGCAACAGATACGCAGTATTTT. Protein: CAISETTGATDTQYF.